The next 25 T cell receptor beta chains were all read from a single sample in a study of OX40 agonist ivuxolimab in advanced cancers. Sequencing used immunoSEQ multiplex PCR; TCRdb keeps in-frame clones, though not all of them. This table holds about 22,000 clones, about nine tenths found once. Specimen: CD4+ or CD8+ T cells sorted from blood, collected in a trial of the OX40 agonist ivuxolimab. Receptors originate from an adult with an advanced solid tumor such as melanoma, head and neck, liver or kidney cancer.

This chain joins TRBV27 and TRBJ2-3; D is undetermined. The CDR3 totals 14 residues. V was cut by 5 bases and J by 1 base, with 10 bases left in between. Germline CDR1 and CDR2: MNHEY and SMNVEV (reference sequence). CDR3 protein: CASSPTVGTDTQYF. The CDR3 region has the DNA TGTGCCAGCAGTCCTACGGTGGGCACAGATACGCAGTATTTT.

This chain uses TRBV7-8 with TRBJ2-1; D tentatively reads TRBD1 or TRBD2 (5 bases each). Germline-derived CDR1 and CDR2 are SGHVS and FQNEAQ. Trimming stripped 7 bases from V and 3 bases from J, with 13 bases between. The CDR3 extends over 14 amino acids. DNA of the CDR3: TGTGCCAGCATCGAGGGACGGAACTACAATGAGCAGTTCTTC. This encodes CASIEGRNYNEQFF.

This chain links TRBV6-4 with TRBJ2-1, with 11 bases identical to TRBD2. CDR1 is MRHNA and CDR2 is SNTAGT in the germline V gene. The trim removed 5 bases at V and 9 bases at J, leaving 9 bases unmatched. This CDR3 spans 15 amino acids. CDR3 in amino acids: CASSKRTSGPLEQFF. The CDR3 coding sequence is TGTGCCAGCAGTAAAAGGACTAGCGGGCCCCTTGAGCAGTTCTTC.

J is TRBJ2-7 and V is TRBV5-4; 8 bases match TRBD2. Trimming removed 4 bases from V and 5 bases from J; junction bases left unmatched: 14. CDR3 length: 16 residues. Looked up from germline, CDR1 is SGHNT and CDR2 is YYREEE (reference sequence). CDR3 sequence reads: CASSPLAGPAGDEQYF. CDR3 DNA sequence: TGTGCCAGCAGCCCCTTAGCGGGACCGGCAGGAGACGAGCAGTACTTC.

Concerning this clone itself: One end of the junction does not line up with germline, which may come from a read error. This rearrangement joins TRBV11-2 to TRBJ2-7; 10 bases are shared with TRBD1. Per germline, CDR1 SGHAT and CDR2 FQNNGV. This CDR3 contains 14 residues. The CDR3 DNA follows: TGTGCCAGCACCTTAGGGACAGGGGAATACGAGCAGTACTTC. Translating it yields CASTLGTGEYEQYF.

The rearrangement joins TRBV5-1 to TRBJ2-2; 12 bases align to TRBD1. The CDR3 extends over 16 amino acids. V shed 1 base and J 7 bases; nucleotides not matched to a gene: 5. The V gene's germline CDR1 is SGHRS and CDR2 YFSETQ. In DNA form, the CDR3 reads TGCGCCAGCAGCTTGCCGGGACAGGGGGCCGGCGGGGAGCTGTTTTTT. It codes for CASSLPGQGAGGELFF. Using reference TRBV5-1 and TRBJ2-2 for the parts outside the CDR3, the full variable domain is KAGVTQTPRYLIKTRGQQVTLSCSPISGHRSVSWYQQTPGQGLQFLFEYFSETQRNKGNFPGRFSGRQFSNSRSEMNVSTLELGDSALYLCASSLPGQGAGGELFFGEGSRLTVL.

The rearrangement links TRBV12-5 to TRBJ2-7, with D possibly TRBD1 on 6 matching bases. Trimming took off 7 bases at V and 3 bases at J, with 10 bases between the two ends. CDR3 length: 12 amino acids. Germline-derived CDR1 and CDR2 are LGHNT and FRNRAP. Written as DNA, the CDR3 is TGTGCTAGTGCCCCGGACAGCTACGAGCAGTACTTC. Encoded protein: CASAPDSYEQYF.

The J gene is TRBJ1-2, the V gene TRBV6-1; D is ambiguous. Germline CDR1 and CDR2: MNHNS and SASEGT. The CDR3 consists of 15 residues. V was clipped by 4 bases and J by 0 bases, with 12 bases between them. CDR3 sequence (DNA): TGTGCCAGCAGTGCCCCCATGGGGTCTAACTATGGCTACACCTTC. This sequence encodes CASSAPMGSNYGYTF.

The rearrangement joins TRBV7-3 to TRBJ1-2, with D possibly matching TRBD1 (5 bases). The V and J ends lost 6 bases and 1 base respectively, with 12 bases between them. The CDR3 covers 14 residues. From germline, CDR1 is SGHTA and CDR2 FQGTGA. The CDR3, as DNA: TGTGCCAGCAGTCTTGACAGTTTTAACTATGGCTACACCTTC. Protein product: CASSLDSFNYGYTF. The complete variable domain, with remaining parts taken from reference TRBV7-3 and TRBJ1-2, reads GAGVSQTPSNKVTEKGKYVELRCDPISGHTALYWYRQSLGQGPEFLIYFQGTGAADDSGLPNDRFFAVRPEGSVSTLKIQRTERGDSAVYLCASSLDSFNYGYTFGSGTRLTVV.

CDR3 nucleotides: TGTGCCAGCAGTTGGCAGAACGATGAGCAGTTCTTC. Translation gives CASSWQNDEQFF. The chain has TRBV7-9 and TRBJ2-1, with D unresolved. Deletions cut 6 bases from V and 8 bases from J, with 11 bases between. This CDR3 comprises 12 residues. Germline CDR1 SEHNR, CDR2 FQNEAQ (reference sequence).

The gene calls are TRBV4-1 and TRBJ1-2, with D perhaps matching TRBD1 (5 bases). V shed 0 bases and J shed 3 bases, with 11 bases lying between them. Looked up from germline, CDR1 is MGHRA and CDR2 is YSYEKL. The CDR3 sequence is 15 residues long. The CDR3 region has the DNA TGCGCCAGCAGCCAAGATTCAGGGAGGTACTATGGCTACACCTTC. It codes for CASSQDSGRYYGYTF.

CDR3 protein: CASSSRSGMGNTIYF. The CDR3 region has the DNA TGTGCCAGCAGCTCCAGATCAGGGATGGGCAACACCATATATTTT. V and J are TRBV7-9 and TRBJ1-3, with D tentatively TRBD1 (5 bases). The CDR3 sequence is 15 residues long. In germline, CDR1 is SEHNR, CDR2 FQNEAQ (reference sequence). V lost 4 bases and J 7 bases, leaving 17 bases between the germline ends. The variable domain in full, with the rest retrieved from reference TRBV7-9 and TRBJ1-3, is DTGVSQNPRHKITKRGQNVTFRCDPISEHNRLYWYRQTLGQGPEFLTYFQNEAQLEKSRLLSDRFSAERPKGSFSTLEIQRTEQGDSAMYLCASSSRSGMGNTIYFGEGSWLTVV.

This chain links TRBV7-2 with TRBJ2-7; 10 nucleotides align to TRBD2. CDR1 and CDR2 (germline): SGHTA, FQGNSA. This CDR3 is built from 15 residues. The trim removed 3 bases at V and 4 bases at J, leaving 6 bases unmatched. The CDR3 sequence: CASSLSPSGSYEQYF. The CDR3 nucleotides read TGTGCCAGCAGCTTGTCGCCTAGCGGGAGTTACGAGCAGTACTTC.

This chain uses TRBV27 with TRBJ2-1; 11 positions agree with TRBD2. J gave up 9 bases and V 1 base, and 14 bases lay outside the gene matches. The CDR3 spans 18 residues. The V gene's germline CDR1 is MNHEY and CDR2 SMNVEV (reference sequence). In DNA form, the CDR3 reads TGTGCCAGCAGTTTATGGGGGGGGGCCGGGACTAGCGGTCCTGAGCAGTTCTTC. Protein: CASSLWGGAGTSGPEQFF.

This sequence joins TRBV10-1 and TRBJ2-5; 8 bases agree with TRBD1. Trimming cost V 4 bases and J 0 bases; bases outside gene matches: 13. Germline V gene sequence: CDR1 WNHNN, CDR2 SYGVQD (reference sequence). This CDR3 comprises 18 residues. For the CDR3, the DNA is TGCGCCAGCAGTGCCGAGAACCGGGACAGGAAAAACCAAGAGACCCAGTACTTC. This sequence encodes CASSAENRDRKNQETQYF.

This clone was detected a few times. The chain recombines TRBV10-3 with TRBJ2-7, with a tentative D call TRBD2 (5 bases). The germline gives CDR1 ENHRY, CDR2 SYGVKD. Trimming left V 9 bases short and J 2 bases short, with 11 bases between. The CDR3 spans 12 residues. In DNA, the CDR3 is TGTGCCATACGGACTGGGACCTACGAGCAGTACTTC. Its translation is CAIRTGTYEQYF.

V usage is TRBV30 and J usage is TRBJ2-3, with a possible D match to TRBD2 (6 bases). This CDR3 is built from 15 residues. Trimming took off 4 bases at V and 5 bases at J, with 19 bases between the two ends. Germline V gene data show CDR1 as GTSNPN and CDR2 as SVGIG (reference sequence). CDR3 in amino acids: CAWNKFGGEKDTQYF. DNA of the CDR3: TGTGCCTGGAACAAGTTCGGGGGAGAAAAAGATACGCAGTATTTT.

The rearrangement uses TRBV5-1 and TRBJ2-7, with D perhaps matching TRBD2 (6 bases). Trimming left V 7 bases short and J 4 bases short, with 15 bases between. This CDR3 has 13 amino acids. Germline lookup yields CDR1 SGHRS and CDR2 YFSETQ. The CDR3 is CASGETAGYEQYF. The CDR3 region has the DNA TGCGCCAGCGGGGAGACGGCGGGGTACGAGCAGTACTTC.

The J gene is TRBJ1-2, the V gene TRBV2; D is perhaps TRBD1 (5 bases). The CDR3 covers 12 residues. V was clipped by 7 bases and J by 4 bases, with 10 bases between them. Germline CDR1 SNHLY, CDR2 FYNNEI. CDR3 in amino acids: CASKGRSYGYTF. The CDR3 nucleotides are TGTGCCAGCAAGGGACGGAGCTATGGCTACACCTTC.

The chain couples TRBV7-2 to TRBJ2-7; 10 positions agree with TRBD2. This CDR3 region has 15 residues. Germline V CDR1 and CDR2: SGHTA, FQGNSA. The junction had 4 bases not matched to a gene; V was cut back by 3 bases and J by 2 bases. CDR3 in DNA: TGTGCCAGCAGCTTTTCTAGCGGGGGCCCCTACGAGCAGTACTTC. Translating it yields CASSFSSGGPYEQYF.

This rearrangement joins TRBV29-1 to TRBJ2-3; TRBD1 might be the D (5 bases). The V end was cut by 3 bases, the J end by 0 bases, with 10 bases between. Germline loops: CDR1 SQVTM, CDR2 ANQGSEA. This CDR3 has 14 residues. As DNA, the CDR3 is TGCAGCGTTGAGAACAGGCTCAGCACAGATACGCAGTATTTT. This codes for CSVENRLSTDTQYF.

CDR3: CASSVFSGTGELFF. Written as DNA, the CDR3 is TGTGCCAGCAGCGTATTCTCGGGGACCGGGGAGCTGTTTTTT. This chain uses TRBV9 with TRBJ2-2, with a possible D match to TRBD2 (5 bases). V was cut by 1 base and J by 5 bases, with 9 bases left in between. This CDR3 has 14 amino acids. Germline V gene lookup returns CDR1 SGDLS and CDR2 YYNGEE.

V is TRBV7-9 and J is TRBJ2-2; no firm D call. Germline loops: CDR1 SEHNR, CDR2 FQNEAQ (reference sequence). The CDR3 is made up of 11 amino acids. Between the trimmed V and J ends, which lost 5 bases and 8 bases, there was a span of 6 bases. The CDR3 DNA reads as TGTGCCAGCAGCCCCGGGGGGGAGCTGTTTTTT. It codes for CASSPGGELFF.

A few counts support this clone. The chain recombines TRBV6-1 with TRBJ2-5, with 9 positions matching TRBD2. The J segment lost 2 bases and the V segment lost 3 bases, leaving 4 bases of the junction unmatched. Germline CDR1 is MNHNS and CDR2 is SASEGT. The CDR3 runs 15 residues. CDR3 residues: CASSDSGGTQETQYF. CDR3 nucleotides: TGTGCCAGCAGTGATAGCGGGGGAACGCAAGAGACCCAGTACTTC.

The V and J genes are TRBV4-3 and TRBJ2-6; D is unclear. CDR3 length: 15 residues. V lost 0 bases and J 1 base, leaving 4 bases between the germline ends. Germline values: CDR1 LGHNA, CDR2 YSLEER. The CDR3 sequence is CASSQEVSGANVLTF. The DNA of the CDR3 is TGCGCCAGCAGCCAAGAAGTGTCTGGGGCCAACGTCCTGACTTTC.